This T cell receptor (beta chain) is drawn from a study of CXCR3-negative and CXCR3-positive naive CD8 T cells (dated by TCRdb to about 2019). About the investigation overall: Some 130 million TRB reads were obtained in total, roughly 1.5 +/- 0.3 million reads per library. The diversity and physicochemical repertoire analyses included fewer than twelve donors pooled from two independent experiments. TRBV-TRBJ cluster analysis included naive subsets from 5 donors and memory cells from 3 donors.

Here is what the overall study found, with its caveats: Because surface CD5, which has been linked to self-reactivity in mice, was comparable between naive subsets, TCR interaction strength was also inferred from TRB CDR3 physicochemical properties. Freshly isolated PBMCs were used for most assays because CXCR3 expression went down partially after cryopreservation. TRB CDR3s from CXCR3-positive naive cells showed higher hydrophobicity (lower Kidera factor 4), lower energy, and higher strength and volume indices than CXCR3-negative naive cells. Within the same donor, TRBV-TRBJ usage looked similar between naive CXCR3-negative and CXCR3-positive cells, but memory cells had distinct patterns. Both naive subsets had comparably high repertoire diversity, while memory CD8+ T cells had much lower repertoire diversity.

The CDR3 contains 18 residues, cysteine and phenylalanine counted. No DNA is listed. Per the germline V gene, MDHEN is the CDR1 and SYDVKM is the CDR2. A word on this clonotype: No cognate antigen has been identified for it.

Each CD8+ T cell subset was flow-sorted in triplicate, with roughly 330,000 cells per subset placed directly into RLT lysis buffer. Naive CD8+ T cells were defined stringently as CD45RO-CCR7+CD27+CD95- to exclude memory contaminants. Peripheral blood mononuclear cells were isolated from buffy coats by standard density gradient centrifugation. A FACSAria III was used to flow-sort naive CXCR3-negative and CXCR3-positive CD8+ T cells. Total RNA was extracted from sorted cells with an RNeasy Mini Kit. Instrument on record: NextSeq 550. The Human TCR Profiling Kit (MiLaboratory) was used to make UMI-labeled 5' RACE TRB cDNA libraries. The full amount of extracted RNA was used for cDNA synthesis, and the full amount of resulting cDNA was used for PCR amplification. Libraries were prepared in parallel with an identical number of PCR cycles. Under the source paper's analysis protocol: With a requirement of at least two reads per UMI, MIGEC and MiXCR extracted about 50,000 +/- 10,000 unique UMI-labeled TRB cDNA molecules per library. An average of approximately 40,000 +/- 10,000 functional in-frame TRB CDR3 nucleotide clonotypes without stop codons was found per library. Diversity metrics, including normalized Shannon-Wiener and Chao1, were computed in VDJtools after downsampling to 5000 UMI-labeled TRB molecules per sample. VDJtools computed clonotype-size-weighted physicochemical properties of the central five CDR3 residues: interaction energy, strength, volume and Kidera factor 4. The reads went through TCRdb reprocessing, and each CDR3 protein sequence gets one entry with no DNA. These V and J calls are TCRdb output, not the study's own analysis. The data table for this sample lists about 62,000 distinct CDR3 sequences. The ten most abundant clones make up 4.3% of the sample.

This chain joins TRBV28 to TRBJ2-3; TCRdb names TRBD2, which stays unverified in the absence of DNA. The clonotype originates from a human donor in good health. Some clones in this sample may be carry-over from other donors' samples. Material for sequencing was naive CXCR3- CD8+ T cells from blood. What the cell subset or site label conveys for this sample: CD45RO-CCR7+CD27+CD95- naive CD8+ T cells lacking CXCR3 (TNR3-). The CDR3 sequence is CASSLPPGLAMRADTQYF.